The T cell receptor beta chain under discussion was sequenced for a study of monozygotic twins with inflammatory bowel disease (dated by TCRdb to between 2017 and 2020). Broadly, across the study: In total, approximately 28 monozygotic twin pairs made up the full study: 19 Danish pairs, all IBD-discordant, plus nine German pairs, of which four were IBD-concordant and five were IBD-discordant. The search for disease-associated traits relied mainly on comparing IBD patients with their genetically identical healthy co-twins within discordant pairs. Each individual had, on average, about 151 000 unique TCRalpha sequences and 181 000 unique TCRbeta sequences available for analysis.

Library generation was performed with 5' RACE. Each TCR library was prepared from about 4,000 ng of total RNA. cDNA was synthesized with SMARTScribe reverse transcriptase in eight separate reactions per sample. During cDNA synthesis, template switching was used to introduce unique molecular identifiers that contained a 6-nucleotide sample barcode. TCRalpha and TCRbeta cDNA was amplified by two nested PCRs of about 15 and 9 cycles, with bead purification after each PCR. Before amplification, the cDNA was both treated with uracil DNA-glycosylase and purified with the QIAquick PCR purification kit. The second PCR was the step at which Illumina TruSeq-compatible adapters and sample-specific barcodes were added. Library quality and concentration were checked on TapeStation and Qubit, and libraries were pooled at 5 to 6.5 ng each. Pooled libraries were sequenced on an Illumina HiSeq2500 single-index Rapid Run with 2 x 100 bp reads and custom sequencing primers. The authors processed their data as follows. MiGEC version 1.2.6 was used for UMI-based consensus assembly, which corrected PCR and sequencing errors. MiXCR version 2.1.1 was used to carry out V(D)J alignment, clonotype assembly and CDR3 extraction. Normalisation of gene usage, clonotype sharing and MAIT/NKT TCR abundance was achieved by analysing the top 1000, 10 000 and 20 000 clonotypes per sample. Diversity was computed as the inverse Simpson index with the vegan R package after downsampling to 27 000 UMIs. Statistical testing used paired Mann-Whitney U tests on the discordant twin pairs and applied Benjamini-Hochberg correction for multiple testing. TCRdb reanalyzed the reads, keeping one entry per CDR3 protein sequence and omitting DNA. The V and J calls here are based on TCRdb, not the publication. The sample table on file contains some 400,000 distinct CDR3 sequences. 2.4% of the sample belongs to the ten largest clones.

A roughly 2.5 ml peripheral blood sample was drawn into PAXgene tubes per donor and stored at -80°C. Total RNA was isolated from whole blood with the PAXgene blood miRNA kit on an automated QIAcube, without T cell sorting. Peripheral blood from monozygotic twin pairs concordant or discordant for inflammatory bowel disease was subjected to deep TCRalpha and TCRbeta repertoire profiling with unique molecular barcoding. For every twin pair, smoking habits were documented, and each individual was categorised as a current, former or never smoker. Points on this clonotype: There is no known antigen for this receptor.

From cysteine to phenylalanine, the CDR3 is 14 amino acids long. There is no recorded DNA. In the germline V gene, CDR1 corresponds to LGHNA and CDR2 to YNFKEQ. Results and caveats for the whole study, not just this receptor: Background noise and inter-individual variability may have been introduced into the repertoires by the differing immunosuppressive treatments among patients. Measured by the inverse Simpson index, TCRbeta repertoire diversity was lower in IBD patients than in their healthy co-twins. IBD patients shared fewer clonotypes with other individuals than healthy twins did, most markedly in patients showing signs of disease activity. The results gave no support for a single strong signal or clonotype linked to IBD. Repertoire similarity did not differ between concordant and discordant twins, which could be due to limited statistical power. The analysis was unable to tell apart different T cell subtypes.

The TCR sequence derives from a human donor with ulcerative colitis or Crohn's disease, or a healthy co-twin of an affected twin (not recorded which). The specimen was blood. The chain links TRBV4-2 with TRBJ2-7. This receptor has the CDR3 CASSQTRGPYEQYF.